This passage covers 27 T cell receptor beta chains from one sample sequenced in a study of T cell repertoires in cytomegalovirus infection. A single record per CDR3 protein comes from TCRdb applying MiXCR to the reads. The table records 200,000 to 300,000 distinct CDR3 sequences, around 13% of them present only once. Sequencing was done on a sample of PBMCs. Every receptor here comes from a human donor in good health (CMV status not recorded). Some clones in this sample may be carry-over from other donors' samples.

The rearrangement uses TRBV20-1 and TRBJ2-7, with 7 bases aligning to TRBD1. The CDR3 sequence is 12 residues long. CDR1 and CDR2 (germline): DFQATT, SNEGSKA (reference sequence). Trimming removed 6 bases from V and 2 bases from J; junction bases left unmatched: 4. The CDR3 is CSARDSPYEQYF. DNA for the CDR3: TGCAGTGCCAGGGACAGCCCCTACGAGCAGTACTTC.

The chain links TRBV12-3 or TRBV12-4 to TRBJ1-1; D perhaps matches TRBD1 (5 bases). The CDR3 length is 17 residues. Deletions cut 5 bases from V and 0 bases from J, with 19 bases between. The chain's CDR3 is CASSQTGRAPVNTEAFF. For the CDR3, the DNA is TGTGCCAGCAGTCAGACCGGCAGGGCTCCAGTGAACACTGAAGCTTTCTTT.

Many counts were recorded for this clonotype. This chain uses TRBV4-3 with TRBJ1-2; no clear D. The CDR3 covers 15 residues. V was clipped by 4 bases and J by 0 bases, with 12 bases between them. Per the germline V gene, CDR1 is LGHNA and CDR2 is YSLEER. The CDR3 DNA is TGCGCCAGCAGCCTTGCCAGGAGCTCTAACTATGGCTACACCTTC. This encodes CASSLARSSNYGYTF.

This clonotype was counted a few times. The J gene is TRBJ2-3, the V gene TRBV5-1; either TRBD1 or TRBD2 may fit D (6 bases each). Trimming took 2 bases from V and 2 from J, leaving 12 bases between them. The CDR3 has 15 amino acids. Germline CDR1 reads SGHRS; CDR2 reads YFSETQ. The CDR3 reads CASSLRGLPTDTQYF. CDR3 sequence (DNA): TGCGCCAGCAGCTTACGGGGGCTTCCCACAGATACGCAGTATTTT. The entire variable domain, with the rest obtained from reference TRBV5-1 and TRBJ2-3, is as follows: KAGVTQTPRYLIKTRGQQVTLSCSPISGHRSVSWYQQTPGQGLQFLFEYFSETQRNKGNFPGRFSGRQFSNSRSEMNVSTLELGDSALYLCASSLRGLPTDTQYFGPGTRLTVL.

This clonotype was recorded a few times. V gene TRBV12-3 or TRBV12-4 combines with J gene TRBJ1-5; 8 nucleotides line up with TRBD1. The V gene end was trimmed by 3 bases and the J gene end by 6 bases; junction bases not matched to a gene: 10. The CDR3 is 16 residues long. Written as DNA, the CDR3 is TGTGCCAGCAGTTTCTCGTCTCAGGGGGCAGGTCAGCCCCAGCATTTT. This codes for CASSFSSQGAGQPQHF.

This rearrangement joins TRBV19 to TRBJ2-1; 10 nucleotides match TRBD1. The length of the CDR3 is 14 residues. Unmatched junction bases numbered 6, after V lost 6 bases and J lost 7 bases. Germline assignment: CDR1 LNHDA and CDR2 SQIVND (reference sequence). The chain's CDR3 is CASRDRGILNEQFF. CDR3 in DNA: TGTGCCAGTAGGGACAGGGGGATCCTGAATGAGCAGTTCTTC.

The chain has TRBV29-1 and TRBJ2-1, with 8 nucleotides matching TRBD2. The CDR3 length is 15 residues. V was clipped by 3 bases and J by 4 bases; unmatched bases: 8. CDR1 SQVTM and CDR2 ANQGSEA come from the germline V gene. Here the CDR3 reads CSVEPGLGRYNEQFF. The CDR3 DNA is TGCAGCGTTGAGCCGGGACTAGGACGATACAATGAGCAGTTCTTC.

This clonotype was observed many times. The V and J genes are TRBV7-2 and TRBJ2-2, with D uncertain. This CDR3 has 11 amino acids. The V gene lost 3 bases and the J gene lost 9 bases, with 5 bases spanning the gap. Per germline, CDR1 SGHTA and CDR2 FQGNSA. The CDR3 here is CASSLARELFF. The CDR3, as DNA: TGTGCCAGCAGCTTGGCTCGGGAGCTGTTTTTT.

This clonotype was found once. V gene TRBV2 combines with J gene TRBJ2-5; D is perhaps TRBD2 (5 bases). From germline, CDR1 is SNHLY and CDR2 FYNNEI. The CDR3 sequence is 13 residues long. The germline V and J ends were trimmed by 4 bases and 4 bases, with 10 bases remaining between them. The CDR3 reads CASSGWTGETQYF. DNA of the CDR3: TGTGCCAGCAGTGGGTGGACTGGAGAGACCCAGTACTTC. Complete variable domain (other parts from reference TRBV2 and TRBJ2-5): EPEVTQTPSHQVTQMGQEVILRCVPISNHLYFYWYRQILGQKVEFLVSFYNNEISEKSEIFDDQFSVERPDGSNFTLKIRSTKLEDSAMYFCASSGWTGETQYFGPGTRLLVL.

This clonotype has at least ten counts. This chain joins TRBV28 and TRBJ2-7; tentative D call: TRBD1 (6 bases). CDR1 is MDHEN, CDR2 SYDVKM, per germline. Trimming pared 1 base from V and 3 bases from J, leaving 10 bases between. This CDR3 contains 14 residues. The CDR3 DNA reads as TGTGCCAGCAGTTTATTCGAGGGACACTACGAGCAGTACTTC. Its translation is CASSLFEGHYEQYF.

This clonotype was counted only a few times. V and J are TRBV7-3 and TRBJ2-2, with D perhaps assigned TRBD1 or TRBD2 (5 bases each). The CDR3 is made up of 16 amino acids. V was pared by 5 bases and J by 1 base, with 14 bases between. Germline V gene data show CDR1 as SGHTA and CDR2 as FQGTGA. DNA for the CDR3: TGTGCCAGCAGCACCGGGACCCCCCTGAACACCGGGGAGCTGTTTTTT. Its protein product is CASSTGTPLNTGELFF.

V usage is TRBV6-2 or TRBV6-3 and J usage is TRBJ1-3, with TRBD1 as a possible D gene (5 bases). CDR1 and CDR2 from the germline V gene are MNHEY and SVGEGT. Trimming cost V 6 bases and J 4 bases, with 7 bases left between them. The CDR3 has 12 amino acids. Here the CDR3 reads CASSWTGNTIYF. DNA of the CDR3: TGTGCCAGCAGCTGGACAGGAAACACCATATATTTT.

The table lists this clonotype with many counts. This chain links TRBV19 with TRBJ2-1, with 10 bases aligning to TRBD2. Trimming took 1 base from V and 0 from J; bases not matched to a gene: 6. The CDR3 is 18 amino acids. The germline V gene has CDR1 LNHDA and CDR2 SQIVND (reference sequence). The chain's CDR3 is CASSIGASGSRSYNEQFF. In nucleotides, the CDR3 is TGTGCCAGTAGTATAGGAGCTAGCGGGAGTCGCTCCTACAATGAGCAGTTCTTC.

The chain has TRBV4-1 and TRBJ2-5, with D unresolved. This CDR3 is built from 12 residues. Germline V gives CDR1 MGHRA, CDR2 YSYEKL. The V and J ends lost 0 bases and 5 bases respectively, with 4 bases between them. CDR3 amino acids: CASSQDSETQYF. In DNA, the CDR3 is TGCGCCAGCAGCCAAGATTCGGAGACCCAGTACTTC.

This clonotype was seen ten or more times. V usage is TRBV11-2 and J usage is TRBJ2-1; a possible D gene is TRBD2 (7 bases). Germline V gene sequence: CDR1 SGHAT, CDR2 FQNNGV. This CDR3 has 18 amino acids. Trimming stripped 0 bases from V and 6 bases from J, with 21 bases between. In DNA, the CDR3 is TGTGCCAGCAGCTTAGATCGATTGGGGGGGGCTCAGGTCAATGAGCAGTTCTTC. Translated, it gives CASSLDRLGGAQVNEQFF. Supplemented by reference TRBV11-2 and TRBJ2-1, the full variable domain reads EAGVAQSPRYKIIEKRQSVAFWCNPISGHATLYWYQQILGQGPKLLIQFQNNGVVDDSQLPKDRFSAERLKGVDSTLKIQPAKLEDSAVYLCASSLDRLGGAQVNEQFFGPGTRLTVL.

Of note for this clonotype: A read error may explain this, as a much larger clone is one base away. This chain connects TRBV7-2 to TRBJ2-3; 10 bases fit TRBD1. The length of the CDR3 is 15 residues. The V and J ends lost 5 bases and 5 bases, in that order; junction bases with no gene match: 7. Germline V gives CDR1 SGHTA, CDR2 FQGNSA. In DNA form, the CDR3 reads TGTGCCAGCAGCGCAGACAGGGGGCACAGAGATACGCAGTATTTT. It translates to CASSADRGHRDTQYF.

The chain uses TRBV7-9 and TRBJ2-3; D perhaps matches TRBD2 (6 bases). The CDR3 runs to 15 residues. The germline gives CDR1 SEHNR, CDR2 FQNEAQ (reference sequence). The germline V and J ends were trimmed by 3 bases and 2 bases, with 12 bases remaining between them. The CDR3: CASSLEGSPTDTQYF. CDR3 bases: TGTGCCAGCAGCTTGGAGGGGAGTCCCACAGATACGCAGTATTTT.

There are a few counts of this clonotype. The rearrangement joins TRBV7-9 to TRBJ2-7; no clear D gene. CDR1 is SEHNR and CDR2 is FQNEAQ in the germline V gene (reference sequence). This CDR3 has 14 amino acids. The V gene lost 5 bases and the J gene lost 0 bases, with 11 bases spanning the gap. CDR3 protein: CASSPLSSSYEQYF. In nucleotides, the CDR3 is TGTGCCAGCAGCCCCCTGTCAAGCTCCTACGAGCAGTACTTC.

This clonotype was found many times. The chain links TRBV6-2 or TRBV6-3 to TRBJ1-1, with 10 bases that match TRBD1. This CDR3 is built from 13 residues. Germline assignment: CDR1 MNHEY and CDR2 SVGEGT. Unmatched junction bases numbered 8, after V lost 8 bases and J lost 8 bases. The CDR3 protein is CASHRGDRGEAFF. The DNA for the CDR3 is TGTGCCAGCCACCGTGGGGACAGGGGCGAAGCTTTCTTT.

This clonotype turned up a few times. The rearrangement joins TRBV29-1 to TRBJ1-1; maybe TRBD1 (6 bases). Trimming removed 7 bases at V and 4 bases at J, with 19 bases between. The germline CDR1 and CDR2 sequences are SQVTM and ANQGSEA. This CDR3 comprises 14 residues. This CDR3 reads CSASLQGRSTEAFF. CDR3 nucleotide sequence: TGCAGCGCCTCTTTACAGGGCCGAAGCACTGAAGCTTTCTTT.

Comment on this clonotype: This may be a read error: a much more frequent sequence differs by one nucleotide. The chain is built from TRBV2 and TRBJ1-5; D might be TRBD1 (5 bases). The germline V and J ends were trimmed by 7 bases and 1 base, with 14 bases remaining between them. Germline CDR1 and CDR2: SNHLY and FYNNEI. CDR3 length equals 15 residues. This CDR3 reads CASKGRGKSNQPQHF. CDR3 bases: TGTGCCAGCAAGGGGCGTGGAAAAAGCAATCAGCCCCAGCATTTT.

This clonotype has more than one count but fewer than ten. CDR3 DNA sequence: TGCAGTGCTATAAGGGGGGGGCTACACAATGAGCAGTTCTTC. It encodes CSAIRGGLHNEQFF. The rearrangement links TRBV20-1 to TRBJ2-1, with D possibly TRBD2 on 7 matching bases. Germline values: CDR1 DFQATT, CDR2 SNEGSKA (reference sequence). This CDR3 spans 14 amino acids. V was clipped by 4 bases and J by 5 bases, with 15 bases between them.

V is TRBV11-2 and J is TRBJ1-6; 9 bases are a match to TRBD1. Per the germline V gene, CDR1 is SGHAT and CDR2 is FQNNGV. The CDR3 covers 16 residues. V lost 1 base to trimming and J lost 7 bases; unmatched junction nucleotides: 5. The DNA of the CDR3 is TGTGCCAGCAGCTTAGGATGGACAGGGGACAATTCACCCCTCCACTTT. As protein: CASSLGWTGDNSPLHF. Together with reference TRBV11-2 and TRBJ1-6, the CDR3 gives the full variable domain: EAGVAQSPRYKIIEKRQSVAFWCNPISGHATLYWYQQILGQGPKLLIQFQNNGVVDDSQLPKDRFSAERLKGVDSTLKIQPAKLEDSAVYLCASSLGWTGDNSPLHFGNGTRLTVT.

This rearrangement joins TRBV6-6 to TRBJ1-5; TRBD1 might be the D (6 bases). The CDR3 has 15 amino acids. Germline V gene sequence: CDR1 MNHNY, CDR2 SVGAGI (reference sequence). V dropped 2 bases and J dropped 4 bases, with 12 bases sitting between them. CDR3 sequence: CASSYGGGANQPQHF. DNA for the CDR3: TGTGCCAGCAGTTACGGTGGGGGGGCTAATCAGCCCCAGCATTTT.

This chain joins TRBV10-3 and TRBJ2-2, with 9 bases identical to TRBD1. This CDR3 has 17 amino acids. The ends lost 6 bases at V and 4 bases at J; junction bases unmatched: 12. Germline V gene data show CDR1 as ENHRY and CDR2 as SYGVKD. In DNA, the CDR3 is TGTGCCATCAGGCCATTCGAGGGGGGACAGGGCACCGGGGAGCTGTTTTTT. It yields the protein CAIRPFEGGQGTGELFF.

Many counts were recorded for this clonotype. CDR3 nucleotide sequence: TGTGCCAGCAGCAATTTCGGTGGTGGCTACACCTTC. It translates to CASSNFGGGYTF. The chain combines TRBV7-8 with TRBJ1-2; D is undetermined. This CDR3 region has 12 residues. Germline-derived CDR1 and CDR2 are SGHVS and FQNEAQ. Trimming shortened V by 5 bases and J by 7 bases, and 11 bases separated the two germline ends.

This clonotype was detected ten times or more. The CDR3 region is CASSIQGPQENYEQYF. DNA for the CDR3: TGTGCCAGCAGCATACAGGGTCCCCAGGAAAACTACGAGCAGTACTTC. The chain is built from TRBV7-2 and TRBJ2-7; maybe TRBD1 (6 bases). There are 16 residues in the CDR3. Trimming pared 5 bases from V and 3 bases from J, leaving 20 bases between. Germline V CDR1 and CDR2: SGHTA, FQGNSA.